This T cell receptor beta chain was documented in a study of neoadjuvant anti-PD-1 for oral cavity cancer. Concerning this clone: Its matching antigen is unknown.

Per germline, CDR1 SGHRS and CDR2 YFSETQ. Trimming took 0 bases from V and 0 from J; bases not matched to a gene: 5. The CDR3 has 18 residues. The repertoire was sequenced with immunoSEQ multiplex PCR; TCRdb's copy has only in-frame clones and lacks some. This repertoire shows over 15,000 clones, about three fifths found once; its top ten account for around 2.7%. Overall study results and limits: PBMC Gini-index clonality exceeded responders' in non-responders post-nivolumab.

The receptor was isolated from a person aged 35-79 years with oral cavity squamous cell carcinoma. The chain uses TRBV5-1 and TRBJ2-6; 8 positions match TRBD1. Here the sequenced sample was PBMCs, taken before nivolumab (anti-PD-1) treatment. The CDR3 reads CASSLGAGGVSGANVLTF. The CDR3 DNA follows: TGCGCCAGCAGCTTGGGCGCAGGGGGCGTCTCTGGGGCCAACGTCCTGACTTTC.